Below are 12 T cell receptor beta chains sequenced from a single sample in a study of post-analysis software for immune sequencing data. Study-wide results and limits: With TRBV5-6, TRBV5-1 and TRBV20-1 included, about five TRBV segments were more frequent in patients than in controls.

Incorporated into the TCR beta cDNA libraries were unique molecular identifiers, which served to reduce PCR and sequencing biases. TCRdb independently ran MiXCR on the PCR reads; one entry per CDR3 protein. Among about 540,000 distinct CDR3 sequences listed, approximately 31% were seen once. Their recognized antigens are unknown. The sample comprised blood. Every receptor here comes from a girl aged 2-17 years with multiple sclerosis.

This rearrangement joins TRBV20-1 to TRBJ2-7; possibly TRBD1 for D (6 bases). TRBJ2-5 matches the DNA end more closely, so the J call is doubtful. Per germline, CDR1 DFQATT and CDR2 SNEGSKA (reference sequence). This CDR3 spans 11 amino acids. The CDR3 spells CSAPTGETQYF. CDR3 nucleotides: TGCAGTGCTCCTACAGGGGAGACCCAGTACTTC.

This clonotype has just a few counts. V is TRBV29-1 and J is TRBJ2-1, with 10 bases fitting TRBD2. The trim removed 7 bases at V and 6 bases at J, leaving 15 bases unmatched. CDR3 length equals 16 residues. CDR1 is SQVTM, CDR2 ANQGSEA, per germline. Here the CDR3 DNA reads TGCAGCGCAAGGGAGCGGGGGGGCCGGCGGGGCAATGAGCAGTTCTTC. This translates into CSARERGGRRGNEQFF.

This clonotype was counted between two and nine times. The rearrangement uses TRBV6-5 and TRBJ1-2; D unclear. Germline V CDR1 and CDR2: MNHEY, SVGAGI. Trimming stripped 6 bases from V and 8 bases from J, with 19 bases between. This CDR3 spans 14 amino acids. CDR3 loop: CASRYRVPQAGYTF. The DNA for the CDR3 is TGTGCCAGCAGATACCGGGTGCCGCAGGCGGGCTACACCTTC.

In its sample, this clonotype was seen a few times. The chain recombines TRBV10-3 with TRBJ1-2; 7 bases map to TRBD1. V gave up 3 bases and J gave up 6 bases; unmatched junction bases: 10. CDR3 length: 15 amino acids. Germline V gene data show CDR1 as ENHRY and CDR2 as SYGVKD. The CDR3 spells CAISDGMTGKNGYTF. The CDR3 DNA follows: TGTGCCATCAGTGATGGGATGACAGGGAAGAATGGCTACACCTTC.

The V gene is TRBV11-3, the J gene TRBJ2-4, with a possible D match to TRBD2 (6 bases). The CDR3 totals 13 residues. V lost 5 bases and J 7 bases, leaving 12 bases between the germline ends. The germline CDR1 and CDR2 sequences are SGHNT and YENEEA. In nucleotides, the CDR3 is TGTGCCAGCAGCCCAGGACTAAGGAACATTCAGTACTTC. Its protein product is CASSPGLRNIQYF.

The V call is TRBV20-1, the J call TRBJ2-6, with D possibly matching TRBD1 (6 bases). CDR3 size: 17 residues. Germline V gene sequence: CDR1 DFQATT, CDR2 SNEGSKA (reference sequence). V was shortened by 1 base and J by 4 bases, with 17 bases between the two germline ends. The CDR3 is CSARGPGQGKGANVLTF. The CDR3, as DNA: TGCAGTGCTAGAGGTCCGGGACAAGGAAAGGGGGCCAACGTCCTGACTTTC.

This clonotype was detected a few times. The genes are TRBV29-1 and TRBJ2-5; D may correspond to TRBD1 or TRBD2 (5 bases each). Trimming pared 4 bases from V and 3 bases from J, leaving 21 bases between. CDR3 length: 16 amino acids. Per the germline V gene, CDR1 is SQVTM and CDR2 is ANQGSEA. CDR3: CSVANRGLGTKETQYF. The CDR3, as DNA: TGCAGCGTTGCAAACCGAGGTCTAGGGACGAAAGAGACCCAGTACTTC. The whole variable domain, remainder taken from reference TRBV29-1 and TRBJ2-5, is SAVISQKPSRDICQRGTSLTIQCQVDSQVTMMFWYRQQPGQSLTLIATANQGSEATYESGFVIDKFPISRPNLTFSTLTVSNMSPEDSSIYLCSVANRGLGTKETQYFGPGTRLLVL.

This clonotype was counted a single time. The rearrangement joins TRBV29-1 to TRBJ2-7; 8 nucleotides match TRBD1. V shed 1 base, J shed 3 bases, and the junction held 14 bases outside the gene matches. Germline V gene lookup returns CDR1 SQVTM and CDR2 ANQGSEA. The CDR3 has 17 amino acids. The CDR3 coding sequence is TGCAGCGTTGAAGGATCCGGGGCAGGGGGCAGTAGCTACGAGCAGTACTTC. This encodes CSVEGSGAGGSSYEQYF.

This clonotype has a handful of counts. The J gene is TRBJ2-3, the V gene TRBV12-3 or TRBV12-4; D may be TRBD1 (6 bases). The CDR3 contains 16 residues. Trimming left V 5 bases short and J 2 bases short, with 17 bases between. CDR3: CASSPTGMGHTDTQYF. The CDR3 coding sequence is TGTGCCAGCAGTCCCACAGGGATGGGTCACACAGATACGCAGTATTTT.

The gene calls are TRBV7-9 and TRBJ2-7; TRBD2 matches 8 bases. The length of the CDR3 is 16 residues. J was trimmed by 0 bases and V by 4 bases; bases with no gene match: 8. CDR1 is SEHNR, CDR2 FQNEAQ, per germline (reference sequence). CDR3 DNA sequence: TGTGCCAGCAGCTCGGCCGGGGGGGACGACTCCTACGAGCAGTACTTC. This translates into CASSSAGGDDSYEQYF.

This clonotype was recorded many times. The chain has TRBV5-6 and TRBJ2-1; D may match TRBD1 or TRBD2 (5 bases each). The CDR3 extends over 15 amino acids. The germline V gene encodes CDR1 SGHDT and CDR2 YYEEEE. V was shortened by 3 bases and J by 4 bases, with 14 bases between the two germline ends. This chain's CDR3 is CASSSGPPAYNEQFF. CDR3 coding DNA: TGTGCCAGCAGCTCGGGACCCCCAGCGTACAATGAGCAGTTCTTC.

The chain recombines TRBV20-1 with TRBJ1-5; no firm D call. This CDR3 comprises 16 residues. The germline V gene has CDR1 DFQATT and CDR2 SNEGSKA (reference sequence). Trimming stripped 0 bases from V and 5 bases from J, with 17 bases between. CDR3 sequence (DNA): TGCAGTGCTAGAGATCTCGGGAGCAAGTGGGATCAGCCCCAGCATTTT. It translates to CSARDLGSKWDQPQHF.